The following is a T cell receptor (beta chain) sequence with its context. Its antigen is undetermined. The sample carries other DNA sequences with the same CDR3. Method: immunoSEQ multiplex PCR; TCRdb's copy keeps in-frame clones and lacks some. Of 50,000 to 65,000 clones in the sample, roughly 82% are singletons; the top ten hold more than 3.5%. These data come from a study of OX40 agonist ivuxolimab in advanced cancers. Whole-study context: Each patient was given ivuxolimab into a vein every 2 weeks, at 0.01 to 10 mg/kg. Findings and limits, study-wide: What antigens the expanded peripheral T cells recognized was never established. At 0.1 to 3.0 mg/kg and by week 6, CD4+ and CD8+ T cells in the blood had expanded clonally. CD8+ T cells (on average) carried more expanded clones than CD4+ T cells.

The sample in question was CD4+ or CD8+ T cells sorted from blood, obtained in a trial of the OX40 agonist ivuxolimab. This clonotype was obtained from an adult with an advanced solid tumor such as melanoma, head and neck, liver or kidney cancer.

Here the CDR3 DNA reads TGTGCCAGCAGCGCATTACAGGGGACGGGGGAGACCCAGTACTTC. This translates into CASSALQGTGETQYF. The rearrangement joins TRBV9 to TRBJ2-5; TRBD1 aligns across 7 bases. The CDR3 is made up of 15 amino acids. Germline V lookup: CDR1 SGDLS, CDR2 YYNGEE. Trimming took 3 bases from V and 5 from J; bases not matched to a gene: 10.